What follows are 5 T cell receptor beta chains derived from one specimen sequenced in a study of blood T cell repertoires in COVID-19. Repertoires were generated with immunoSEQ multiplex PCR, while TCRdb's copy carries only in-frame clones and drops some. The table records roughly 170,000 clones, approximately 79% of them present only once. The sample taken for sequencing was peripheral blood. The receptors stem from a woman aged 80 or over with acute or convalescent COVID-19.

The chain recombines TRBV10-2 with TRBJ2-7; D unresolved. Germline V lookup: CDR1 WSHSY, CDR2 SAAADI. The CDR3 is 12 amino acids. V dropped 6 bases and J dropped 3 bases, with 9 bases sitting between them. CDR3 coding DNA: TGCGCCAGCAGCTTCTCTGTCTACGAGCAGTACTTC. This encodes CASSFSVYEQYF.

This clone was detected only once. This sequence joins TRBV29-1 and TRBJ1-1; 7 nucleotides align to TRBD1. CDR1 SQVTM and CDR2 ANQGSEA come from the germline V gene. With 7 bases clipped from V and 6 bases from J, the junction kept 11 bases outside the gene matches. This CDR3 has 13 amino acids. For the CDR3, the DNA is TGCAGCGGATACGACAGGGACGGAGCTGAAGCTTTCTTT. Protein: CSGYDRDGAEAFF.

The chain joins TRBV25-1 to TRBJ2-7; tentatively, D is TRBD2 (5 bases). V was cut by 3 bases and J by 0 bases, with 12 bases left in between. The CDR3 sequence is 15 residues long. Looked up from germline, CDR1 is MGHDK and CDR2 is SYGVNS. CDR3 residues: CASSEGGLGSYEQYF. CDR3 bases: TGTGCCAGCAGTGAGGGCGGGCTAGGCTCCTACGAGCAGTACTTC.

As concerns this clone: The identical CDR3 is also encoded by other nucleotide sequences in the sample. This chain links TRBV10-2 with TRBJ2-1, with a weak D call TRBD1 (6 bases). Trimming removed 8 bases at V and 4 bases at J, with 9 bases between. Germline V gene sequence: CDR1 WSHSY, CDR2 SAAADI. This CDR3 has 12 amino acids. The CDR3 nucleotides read TGCGCCAGCTCTCAGGGGTACAATGAGCAGTTCTTC. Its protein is CASSQGYNEQFF.

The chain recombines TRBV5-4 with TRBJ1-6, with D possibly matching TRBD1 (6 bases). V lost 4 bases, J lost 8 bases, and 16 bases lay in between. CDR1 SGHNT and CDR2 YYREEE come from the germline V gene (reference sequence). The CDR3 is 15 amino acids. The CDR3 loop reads CASSTEGQSYSPLHF. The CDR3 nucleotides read TGTGCCAGCAGCACGGAAGGACAGTCCTATTCACCCCTCCACTTT.